The source of this T cell receptor beta chain is a study of shared clonotypes between healthy human individuals. Study-wide results and caveats: In a few donors, around 5.5% of naive CD4 clonotypes appeared in common.

Splitting of CD4+ cells produced CD45RA+ naive and CD45RA-negative memory subsets. Assay: immunoSEQ multiplex PCR; the TCRdb copy retains only in-frame clones and omits some. Of under 650,000 clones listed, almost 97% are singletons. Details on this clone: The antigen is undetermined.

The CDR3 length is 13 residues. Germline CDR1 reads LNHDA; CDR2 reads SQIVND (reference sequence). The V and J ends lost 5 bases and 7 bases respectively, with 12 bases between them. The genes are TRBV19 and TRBJ1-3, with a tentative D call TRBD1 (6 bases). The sample was naive CD4+ T cells sorted from blood. Subset given: CD45RA+ positively selected. The sequence derives from a woman in her 30s in good health. The CDR3 is CASSYTGSNTIYF. In DNA, the CDR3 is TGTGCCAGTAGTTACACAGGGTCGAACACCATATATTTT.